This T cell receptor (beta chain) was obtained from a study of cytotoxic CD8 clonotypes in ibrutinib-treated CLL. From germline, CDR1 is SNHLY and CDR2 FYNNEI. CDR3 length equals 15 residues. The V gene end was trimmed by 2 bases and the J gene end by 8 bases; junction bases not matched to a gene: 9. Repertoires were generated with immunoSEQ multiplex PCR, while TCRdb's copy carries only in-frame clones and drops some. The sample holds roughly 220,000 clones; 70% are singletons and the top ten take about 6%. This sequence originates from a human donor with chronic lymphocytic leukemia. The sequencing used PBMCs, collected after 12 months of ibrutinib treatment. The rearrangement joins TRBV2 to TRBJ1-2; 9 bases fit TRBD1. The CDR3 here is CASSERDRGMGGYTF. The CDR3, as DNA: TGTGCCAGCAGTGAACGTGACAGGGGGATGGGCGGCTACACCTTC.